A single T cell receptor beta chain is shown here with its context. This clonotype was seen more than once but under ten times. The clone's antigen remains unknown. Base qualities are not provided; no much larger clone lies one nucleotide away. These data originate in a study of glioma-infiltrating T cells (dated by TCRdb to about 2016). Background on the whole study: Glioma tissue, non-neoplastic brain tissue and matched peripheral blood mononuclear cells were used as sources from which TCR alpha- and beta-chain repertoires were sequenced. To measure how far tissue and blood T-cell populations diverged, each tissue-infiltrating repertoire was compared against the peripheral blood repertoire of the same patient. The paired cohort comprised three low-grade glioma patients, 7 or 8 primary glioblastoma patients and three non-glioma patients contributing non-neoplastic brain tissue. Study-wide findings and limitations: Group comparisons rested on small numbers: three non-neoplastic, three low-grade glioma and under ten glioblastoma patients. Only a very small number of CDR3 sequences turned up in both tissue and blood, a result put down to high CDR3 diversity combined with limited sampling. VJ-independent divergence between tissue and blood was below expectation in non-neoplastic patients but above expectation in all gliomas, especially low-grade gliomas.

V is pared back by 3 bases and J by 4 bases, with 12 bases lying between the germline termini. The CDR3 runs 14 amino acids, cysteine and phenylalanine included. Of the read, only the CDR3 DNA is kept; its 42 bases are in frame from base 1. CDR1 is given as LNHDA and CDR2 as SQIVND, both from the germline V gene (reference sequence). The iRepertoire nested amplicon-rescue multiplex PCR (arm-PCR) platform was used to amplify TCR alpha and beta CDR3 regions from RNA. One-step reverse transcription and amplification used roughly 100-400 ng of tissue mRNA or PBMC total RNA as input. Following bead purification, Illumina adapters were added by a secondary multiplex PCR, and libraries between 200 and 400 bp were gel-purified. Internal 6-nucleotide barcodes were carried by the libraries and were used for demultiplexing. Libraries were sequenced on an Illumina MiSeq with 2x220 or 2x250 nucleotide paired-end reads. Per the source publication's procedure: FLASH 1.2.11 was used to merge paired reads, and BWA-MEM then aligned the reads to the GRCh37 human genome before TRA and TRB reads were extracted. For V and J assignment, an IMGT-derived reference of cassette sequences and CDR3 motifs that included pseudogenes was used. Reads were translated in three frames, and productive CDR3s were defined as those with a C...FGXG motif and no stop codons. A clonotype was defined as a unique combination of a V-J cassette pair and a CDR3 amino acid sequence. Reads were filtered by Hamming distance, with the threshold set by the sequence error rate of each sample in mapped regions. Clones were called with MiXCR by TCRdb after fastp trimmed the public reads at Q25, and only in-frame beta chains were retained. Every entry covers one CDR3 protein and lists the most common genes and DNA from its rows. TCRdb's processing, not the study's, gives the V and J calls here. A total of fewer than 90,000 distinct CDR3 sequences appear in this sample, about 25% of them only once. About 6.7% of the sample goes to the ten largest clones.

This chain is built from TRBV19 and TRBJ2-5; TRBD2 might be the D gene, on 5 matching bases. The TCR comes from a human donor with low-grade glioma or glioblastoma, undergoing nonglioma brain surgery, or in good health (not recorded which). Sequencing was performed on glioma tissue, nonneoplastic brain tissue, or PBMCs (not recorded which). The bases read TGTGCCAGTAGTATCTCCTCGAGGGCAGAGACCCAGTACTTC. Its coded protein is CASSISSRAETQYF. With the portions outside the CDR3 filled from the reference TRBV19 and TRBJ2-5 genes, the complete variable region becomes DGGITQSPKYLFRKEGQNVTLSCEQNLNHDAMYWYRQDPGQGLRLIYYSQIVNDFQKGDIAEGYSVSREKKESFPLTVTSAQKNPTAFYLCASSISSRAETQYFGPGTRLLVL.